The T cell receptor beta chain described here comes from a study of regulatory T cells in long-lasting Graves disease. Notes on the study in general: Because few samples were included, accuracy may have been lower.

The J segment lost 0 bases and the V segment lost 5 bases, leaving 5 bases of the junction unmatched. Germline V gene sequence: CDR1 MGHRA, CDR2 YSYEKL. The CDR3 runs to 15 residues. CDR3 regions were amplified by Arm-PCR using iRepertoire HTBI primers to build TCR beta libraries. MiXCR was run by TCRdb on the multiplex PCR reads, yielding one entry per CDR3 protein. This table holds some 450,000 distinct CDR3 sequences, 15% to 20% found once. The time point here: newly diagnosed GD, antithyroid drugs for less than 3 months. From RNA extracted from PBMCs, the TCR library was made. Only a few counts were recorded for this clonotype. Its matching antigen is unknown. This sample was also put to use in a study of T cells in Graves' hyperthyroidism and ophthalmopathy.

Sequencing was performed on peripheral blood mononuclear cells (PBMCs), taken at new diagnosis, from a patient treated with antithyroid drugs. This receptor was obtained from a woman aged 25 to 39 with Graves disease. This sequence joins TRBV4-1 and TRBJ1-2, with 8 bases identical to TRBD1. CDR3 residues: CASSEKQGANYGYTF. The CDR3 DNA sequence: TGCGCCAGCAGCGAAAAACAGGGGGCTAACTATGGCTACACCTTC.